The clone carrying this T cell receptor beta chain showed up just a few times. Its antigen is unidentified. The CDR3 length is 13 residues. V shed 5 bases, J shed 7 bases, and the junction held 9 bases outside the gene matches. Germline lookup yields CDR1 DFQATT and CDR2 SNEGSKA (reference sequence). MiXCR, run by TCRdb on the 5' RACE reads, gives a single entry per CDR3 protein. The sample has 560,000 or so distinct CDR3 sequences, around 16% seen once. The entry originates in a study of T-cell memory formation after mild COVID-19. General observations from the study: From day 15 to 85, contracting clones were balanced between CD4 and CD8, whereas later expanders leaned toward CD4+.

The sample was PBMCs or a T cell subset sorted from them (not recorded which). The TCR originated in an adult woman who had mild COVID-19 (a few samples of this study predate the infection). Cell type and time point are not known. The chain employs TRBV20-1 and TRBJ2-7; 9 bases align to TRBD1. CDR3 DNA sequence: TGCAGTGCTTCTCGGACAGGGGTACGGGAGCAGTACTTC. It yields the protein CSASRTGVREQYF.